Shown below are 15 T cell receptor beta chains from a single sample sequenced in a study of T cell responses to AZD1222 COVID-19 vaccine. Assay used: immunoSEQ multiplex PCR; TCRdb lists only in-frame clones, some missing. Of 140,000 to 150,000 clones in the sample, around 90% are singletons; the top ten hold more than 3.5%. Sample: peripheral blood, taken on day 0 of AZD1222 vaccination. The receptor set was obtained from an adult in good health.

This clone was recorded once. The CDR3 loop reads CASSSEAGLLYEQYF. Here the CDR3 DNA reads TGTGCCAGCTCATCCGAAGCGGGATTACTGTACGAGCAGTACTTC. The genes are TRBV18 and TRBJ2-7, with 7 bases matching TRBD2. CDR1 is KGHSH, CDR2 LQKENI, per germline. V lost 5 bases and J lost 4; bases outside the gene matches: 11. This CDR3 contains 15 residues. Based on the CDR3 plus reference TRBV18 and TRBJ2-7, the full variable domain is NAGVMQNPRHLVRRRGQEARLRCSPMKGHSHVYWYRQLPEEGLKFMVYLQKENIIDESGMPKERFSAEFPKEGPSILRIQQVVRGDSAAYFCASSSEAGLLYEQYFGPGTRLTVT.

A remark on this clone: Its ends do not fully match the called genes, so a read error is possible. The chain links TRBV2 to TRBJ2-1; no firm D call. The CDR3 has 12 amino acids. The germline V gene has CDR1 SNHLY and CDR2 FYNNEI. CDR3 amino acids: CASQSPYSEQFF. In nucleotides, the CDR3 is TGTGCCAGCCAGTCCCCCTACAGTGAGCAGTTCTTC.

This chain joins TRBV5-4 and TRBJ2-2; D is ambiguous. This CDR3 is 15 amino acids long. In germline, CDR1 is SGHNT, CDR2 YYREEE (reference sequence). Trimming removed 1 base at V and 2 bases at J, with 9 bases between. Written as DNA, the CDR3 is TGTGCCAGCAGCTTGTCATGGAAAAACACCGGGGAGCTGTTTTTT. Its protein is CASSLSWKNTGELFF. Full variable domain (rest looked up from reference TRBV5-4 and TRBJ2-2): ETGVTQSPTHLIKTRGQQVTLRCSSQSGHNTVSWYQQALGQGPQFIFQYYREEENGRGNFPPRFSGLQFPNYSSELNVNALELDDSALYLCASSLSWKNTGELFFGEGSRLTVL.

The chain is built from TRBV12-3 or TRBV12-4 and TRBJ1-5; D unclear. This CDR3 comprises 12 residues. Trimming removed 6 bases at V and 10 bases at J, with 13 bases between. The CDR3 spells CASSPGSGPQHF. In DNA form, the CDR3 reads TGTGCCAGCAGCCCAGGATCGGGCCCCCAGCATTTT.

A single count supports this clone. The rearrangement uses TRBV10-1 and TRBJ2-7; 7 nucleotides match TRBD1. With V trimmed by 8 bases and J by 3 bases, 4 bases remained unmatched. Germline V lookup: CDR1 WNHNN, CDR2 SYGVQD (reference sequence). The CDR3 is 12 amino acids. CDR3: CASGGQFYEQYF. CDR3 bases: TGCGCCAGCGGGGGACAGTTCTACGAGCAGTACTTC.

This clone showed up just once. The chain employs TRBV18 and TRBJ2-5; D remains unclear. In germline, CDR1 is KGHSH, CDR2 LQKENI. The CDR3 extends over 11 amino acids. Trimming shortened V by 5 bases and J by 3 bases, and 4 bases separated the two germline ends. CDR3 loop: CASSTKETQYF. The CDR3 nucleotides read TGTGCCAGCTCAACCAAAGAGACCCAGTACTTC.

By proportion, this clone is medium-sized. This rearrangement joins TRBV6-5 to TRBJ1-6; 7 bases agree with TRBD1. Losses at the gene ends were 2 bases for V and 11 bases for J; bases not matched to a gene: 9. The germline V gene has CDR1 MNHEY and CDR2 SVGAGI. This CDR3 contains 15 residues. CDR3 DNA sequence: TGTGCCAGCAGTTACGAAGGGACAGTCAGGGCACCCCTCCACTTT. It encodes CASSYEGTVRAPLHF.

The chain is built from TRBV14 and TRBJ2-5; D perhaps matches TRBD2 (5 bases). The CDR3 runs to 15 residues. The germline CDR1 and CDR2 sequences are SGHDN and FVKESK. Trimming stripped 5 bases from V and 4 bases from J, with 17 bases between. The CDR3: CASSSQRGWGETQYF. The CDR3 nucleotides are TGTGCCAGCAGCTCCCAAAGAGGGTGGGGAGAGACCCAGTACTTC.

CDR3 in DNA: TGTGCCAGCAGCTTTGGGGTTGGTGGGAAATTGGGCGAGCAGTACTTC. Translation: CASSFGVGGKLGEQYF. This chain joins TRBV5-4 and TRBJ2-7; D unclear. Trimming took off 2 bases at V and 6 bases at J, with 21 bases between the two ends. CDR3 size: 16 residues. CDR1 and CDR2 (germline): SGHNT, YYREEE (reference sequence).

This sequence joins TRBV19 and TRBJ1-1; D is possibly TRBD1 (6 bases). This CDR3 comprises 11 residues. Germline CDR1 and CDR2: LNHDA and SQIVND (reference sequence). The ends were cut back, 5 bases at V and 9 bases at J, with 10 bases in the middle. The CDR3 bases are TGTGCCAGTAGTGGGACAAGGAAAGCTTTCTTT. Translated: CASSGTRKAFF. Drawing the rest from reference TRBV19 and TRBJ1-1, the complete variable domain is DGGITQSPKYLFRKEGQNVTLSCEQNLNHDAMYWYRQDPGQGLRLIYYSQIVNDFQKGDIAEGYSVSREKKESFPLTVTSAQKNPTAFYLCASSGTRKAFFGQGTRLTVV.

The CDR3 coding sequence is TGTGCCAGCTCAACGGTAGAGGGGGCGAGCACTGAAGCTTTCTTT. Translated: CASSTVEGASTEAFF. The J gene is TRBJ1-1, the V gene TRBV18; 7 nucleotides agree with TRBD1. CDR3 length: 15 amino acids. Germline lookup yields CDR1 KGHSH and CDR2 LQKENI. V lost 5 bases to trimming and J lost 4 bases; unmatched junction nucleotides: 10.

V usage is TRBV5-6 and J usage is TRBJ2-7, with 13 positions matching TRBD2. The CDR3 extends over 16 amino acids. CDR1 SGHDT and CDR2 YYEEEE come from the germline V gene. The V segment lost 4 bases and the J segment 6 bases; nucleotides outside the gene matches: 10. CDR3 amino acids: CASSPEGLAGAGEQYF. The CDR3 DNA reads as TGTGCCAGCAGCCCGGAAGGACTAGCGGGAGCAGGCGAGCAGTACTTC.

V is TRBV4-3 and J is TRBJ2-3, with D possibly matching TRBD2 (5 bases). Germline values: CDR1 LGHNA, CDR2 YSLEER. V gave up 0 bases and J gave up 5 bases, with 12 bases separating them. The CDR3 is made up of 15 amino acids. In DNA form, the CDR3 reads TGCGCCAGCAGCCAAGATCTAGCCTCCAGAGATACGCAGTATTTT. Translation: CASSQDLASRDTQYF.

The chain links TRBV6-5 to TRBJ2-1; 12 bases map to TRBD2. Trimming removed 6 bases from V and 4 bases from J; junction bases left unmatched: 4. Per germline, CDR1 MNHEY and CDR2 SVGAGI. The length of the CDR3 is 15 residues. CDR3 in amino acids: CASSRTSGIYNEQFF. CDR3 nucleotides: TGTGCCAGCAGCCGGACTAGCGGGATATACAATGAGCAGTTCTTC.

J is TRBJ2-7 and V is TRBV5-1; TRBD1 is a possible D gene (6 bases). V was cut by 0 bases and J by 2 bases, with 9 bases left in between. Germline-derived CDR1 and CDR2 are SGHRS and YFSETQ. This CDR3 comprises 14 residues. Here the CDR3 reads CASSLAGQPYEQYF. The CDR3, as DNA: TGCGCCAGCAGCTTGGCCGGACAGCCCTACGAGCAGTACTTC.